Listed below are T cell receptor beta chains from one sample, sequenced in a study of blood T cell repertoires in COVID-19. Here immunoSEQ multiplex PCR was the method, and the copy in TCRdb shows in-frame clones only, minus some. Among some 120,000 clones listed, over 70% were seen once. The sequenced sample was peripheral blood. These TCRs come from a man older than 75 with active or convalescent COVID-19. Each CDR3 is given with its conserved first and last residue. The D gene is left open where the match is weak. Clone size appears in some rows only: once, few, many, or a class for an expanded clone.

j_call	v_call	clone_size	d_call	cdr3_nt	cdr3_aa
TRBJ1-2	TRBV6-5	-	-	TGTGCCATCCGGACAACTTATGGCTACACCTTC	CAIRTTYGYTF
TRBJ1-6	TRBV20-1	-	-	TGCAGTGCTAGAGAGACTTCAGCCCTCCACTTT	CSARETSALHF
TRBJ1-6	TRBV9	-	-	TGTGCCAGCAGCTCGGGGGGGCTAATTTCACCCCTCCACTTT	CASSSGGLISPLHF
TRBJ1-5	TRBV19	-	-	TGTGCCAGTAGTATGGAGGGTATGAGCAATCAGCCCCAGCATTTT	CASSMEGMSNQPQHF
TRBJ2-5	TRBV20-1	-	-	TGCAGTGCGAGAGAGACCCAGTACTTC	CSARETQYF
TRBJ1-1	TRBV7-5	few	-	TGTGTCAGAAGCTCCTCGGGAGGGCGGGACACTGAAGCTTTCTTT	CVRSSSGGRDTEAFF
TRBJ2-3	TRBV7-3	-	-	TGTGCCAGCAGCTTAACGAGTATCACCACAGATACGCAGTATTTT	CASSLTSITTDTQYF
TRBJ1-2	TRBV7-9	-	-	TGTGCCAGCAGCTTAGGGACAGCTAACTATGGCTACACCTTC	CASSLGTANYGYTF
TRBJ2-1	TRBV9	-	TRBD2	TGTGCCAGCAGCGTATCAACTAGCGGGGTCGAGCAGTTCTTC	CASSVSTSGVEQFF
TRBJ2-5	TRBV10-3	-	TRBD2	TGTGCCATCAGTGCCCAGCGGGGTGGGGAGACCCAGTACTTC	CAISAQRGGETQYF
TRBJ1-3	TRBV3-1/TRBV3-2	few	TRBD1	TGTGCCAGCACCGACAGGGCCGCTGGAAACACCATATATTTT	CASTDRAAGNTIYF
TRBJ2-7	TRBV28	-	-	TGTGCCAGCAGTGTTCCGGGACATTCCTACGAGCAGTACTTC	CASSVPGHSYEQYF
TRBJ1-2	TRBV14	-	TRBD1	TGTGCCAGCAGCCAACTAGGGACAGGGTCCTCTGGCTACACCTTC	CASSQLGTGSSGYTF
TRBJ1-1	TRBV12-3/TRBV12-4	-	TRBD1	TGTGCCAGCAGAGACAGGGAGAACACTGAAGCTTTCTTT	CASRDRENTEAFF
TRBJ2-1	TRBV15	-	-	TGTGCCACCAGCCCGCGACACCCTTTTTACTACAATGAGCAGTTCTTC	CATSPRHPFYYNEQFF
TRBJ2-5	TRBV19	-	-	TGTGCCAGTAGCCTTGGGACTTCGAGAGGAGGGACCCAGTACTTC	CASSLGTSRGGTQYF
TRBJ1-1	TRBV29-1	once	TRBD1	TGCAGCGTTGTGGCAGGGGGCAAGAACACTGAAGCTTTCTTT	CSVVAGGKNTEAFF